The 22 T cell receptor beta chains below were found in one sample sequenced in a study of tissue T cells after allogeneic stem cell transplantation. Data came from immunoSEQ multiplex PCR; TCRdb stores just in-frame clones and leaves some out. The sample includes about 9,300 clones, 47% seen only once; the top ten take about 7.1%. Time point of the sample: mouse harvest day 7 after allogeneic transplant. The graft held 10^6 splenic CD5+ T cells and 10^7 T-cell-depleted bone marrow cells. Specimen: gut tissue. The receptor set was obtained from a female BALB/c mouse given C57BL/6 T cells with graft-versus-host disease after an allogeneic hematopoietic cell transplant.

As for this clone: Gene names are the mouse ones. The read stops 1 residue short of the end of the CDR3; the missing end is completed from the germline J gene. The chain recombines TRBV13-2 with TRBJ1-1; D unclear. CDR3 length: 12 amino acids. The germline V gene encodes CDR1 NNHNN and CDR2 SYGAGS (reference sequence). The ends were cut back, 2 bases at V and 1 base at J, with 3 bases in the middle. Partial CDR3 DNA: TGTGCCAGCGGTGAAAGAAACACAGAAGTCTTC. This encodes CASGERNTEVF. The CDR3 in full is CASGERNTEVFF.

This clone was found a few times. Mouse gene names apply. The read stops 1 residue short of the end of the CDR3; the missing end is completed from the germline J gene. The rearrangement uses TRBV3 and TRBJ2-7; D may be TRBD1 or TRBD2 (6 bases each). V shed 1 base and J shed 9 bases, with 13 bases lying between them. CDR1 is SNHLY, CDR2 FYNGKV, per germline (reference sequence). The CDR3 length is 13 residues. CDR3 in amino acids: CASSLVRGEGQYF. The part of the CDR3 DNA that was read is TGTGCCAGCAGCTTAGTTAGGGGGGAAGGACAGTAC.

Comments on this clone: The listed genes are named as in mouse. The read is 1 residue too short to cover the CDR3 end, so that end is filled in from the germline J gene. The V gene is TRBV31, the J gene TRBJ2-1, with 8 bases identical to TRBD1. Unmatched junction bases numbered 4, after V lost 2 bases and J lost 7 bases. From germline, CDR1 is GKSSPN and CDR2 SITVG. The CDR3 covers 13 residues. This CDR3 is CAWSTRGRAEQFF. The CDR3 bases that were read are TGTGCCTGGAGTACCAGGGGGCGAGCTGAGCAGTTC. The full variable domain, in which reference TRBV31 and TRBJ2-1 provide the parts outside the CDR3, is AQTIHQWPVAEIKAVGSPLSLGCTIKGKSSPNLYWYWQATGGTLQQLFYSITVGQVESVVQLNLSASRPKDDQFILSTEKLLLSHSGFYLCAWSTRGRAEQFFGPGTRLTVL.

In regard to this clone: Gene names are the mouse ones. Sequencing ends 1 residue short of the CDR3 end; the germline J gene provides the rest. This chain joins TRBV5 and TRBJ2-5; D assignment may be TRBD1 or TRBD2 (6 bases each). The CDR3 has 17 amino acids. The germline V gene has CDR1 LGHNA and CDR2 YNLKQL (reference sequence). V dropped 0 bases and J dropped 2 bases, with 15 bases sitting between them. This CDR3 reads CASSQERGHVGQDTQYF. The sequenced part of the CDR3 DNA is TGTGCCAGCAGCCAAGAACGGGGGCACGTCGGCCAAGACACCCAGTAC.

About this clone: Gene names are mouse gene names. The CDR3 end falls 1 residue outside the read, so it is completed with the germline J gene. The rearrangement joins TRBV23 to TRBJ2-4; the D call in the table, TRBD2, was not verified against the DNA. CDR1 is KGHTA and CDR2 is FQNQQP in the germline V gene. CDR3 length: 14 amino acids. Partial CDR3 DNA: TGCTCCAGCAGTCAACGCTGGGGTCAAAACACCTTGTAC. Translation: CSSSQRWGQNTLY. The CDR3, in full, reads CSSSQRWGQNTLYF.

A few counts support this clone. Gene names are mouse gene names. The DNA ends 1 residue before the CDR3 does, and the rest of the CDR3 is filled in from the germline J gene. This chain links TRBV13-1 with TRBJ2-1; 7 bases agree with TRBD2. Trimming cost V 2 bases and J 3 bases; bases outside gene matches: 2. The CDR3 loop spans 14 amino acids. The germline V gene has CDR1 NSHNY and CDR2 SYGAGN. CDR3: CASSEGGGYAEQFF. CDR3 DNA (partial): TGTGCCAGCAGTGAGGGGGGGGGCTATGCTGAGCAGTTC.

Regarding this clone: Gene labels here are mouse ones. The read terminates 1 residue before the CDR3 end, so the remaining end is supplied by the germline J gene. This chain links TRBV13-2 with TRBJ2-7; 8 nucleotides align to TRBD1. The CDR3 runs 13 residues. In germline, CDR1 is NNHNN, CDR2 SYGAGS (reference sequence). With 4 bases clipped from V and 2 bases from J, the junction kept 2 bases outside the gene matches. CDR3 loop: CASGTTGAYEQYF. The part of the CDR3 DNA that was read is TGTGCCAGCGGTACGACAGGGGCCTATGAACAGTAC.

As for this clone: The germline and genes are mouse ones. The DNA ends 1 residue before the CDR3 does, and the rest of the CDR3 is filled in from the germline J gene. The chain is built from TRBV12-1 and TRBJ2-7; D gene unclear. V gave up 4 bases and J gave up 4 bases, with 10 bases separating them. Per germline, CDR1 SGHSN and CDR2 HYEKVE. The CDR3 is 12 residues long. This chain's CDR3 is CASSPDGYEQYF. CDR3 DNA (partial): TGTGCCAGCTCCCCGGACGGTTATGAACAGTAC.

On this clone: Mouse germline and gene names are used. The read ends 1 residue early relative to the CDR3; the germline J gene fills the gap. The chain joins TRBV14 to TRBJ1-5; TRBD1 aligns across 7 bases. This CDR3 spans 15 amino acids. Germline CDR1 and CDR2: SGHDT and FRDEAV. With 5 bases clipped from V and 2 bases from J, the junction kept 7 bases outside the gene matches. The sequenced part of the CDR3 DNA is TGTGCCAGCAGCCCCGACAGGGCGGACAACCAGGCTCCGCTT. The encoded protein is CASSPDRADNQAPL. The full CDR3 sequence reads CASSPDRADNQAPLF.

As for this clone: Gene names are mouse gene names. The read terminates 1 residue before the CDR3 end, so the remaining end is supplied by the germline J gene. This chain joins TRBV13-1 and TRBJ2-5; 9 bases are a match to TRBD1. Per germline, CDR1 NSHNY and CDR2 SYGAGN. J was trimmed by 2 bases and V by 2 bases; bases with no gene match: 3. The CDR3 is 15 amino acids. CDR3 DNA, as far as it was read: TGTGCCAGCAGTGACTGGGGACAGGGCCAAGACACCCAGTAC. Protein product: CASSDWGQGQDTQY. The full CDR3 is CASSDWGQGQDTQYF.

Of note for this clone: Gene names are mouse gene names. The read finishes 1 residue shy of the CDR3 end, and the germline J gene is used to complete it. The chain is built from TRBV20 and TRBJ1-5; tentatively, D is TRBD1 (6 bases). Between the trimmed V and J ends, which lost 5 bases and 0 bases, there was a span of 11 bases. Germline loops: CDR1 GFQATS, CDR2 STVNSAI. The length of the CDR3 is 14 residues. The sequenced CDR3 bases are TGTGGTGCTCCTGGGACAATTAACAACCAGGCTCCGCTT. It yields the protein CGAPGTINNQAPL. The full CDR3 protein reads CGAPGTINNQAPLF.

Concerning this clone itself: The genes are named according to mouse. CDR3: CASSLDLPYEQYF. CDR3 bases read: TGTGCCAGCTCTCTCGACCTTCCTTATGAACAGTAC. The chain employs TRBV12-1 and TRBJ2-7; D not resolved. From the germline J gene comes the end of the CDR3, since the read stops 1 residue before it. Trimming took off 0 bases at V and 4 bases at J, with 9 bases between the two ends. Germline loops: CDR1 SGHSN, CDR2 HYEKVE. This CDR3 comprises 13 residues.

On this clone itself: Mouse gene names and germline throughout. The sequenced fragment ends 1 residue before the CDR3 boundary, so the rest is inferred from the germline J gene. This chain links TRBV23 with TRBJ1-1; the table's D gene call, TRBD1, was not cross checked with the DNA. The CDR3 has 13 residues. Germline CDR1 KGHTA, CDR2 FQNQQP. CDR3 DNA, as far as it was read: TGCTCCAGCAGCCGGGACAGAAACACAGAAGTCTTC. This sequence encodes CSSSRDRNTEVF. The entire CDR3 protein reads CSSSRDRNTEVFF.

This clone was counted only a few times. Mouse germline and gene names are used. The read terminates 1 residue before the CDR3 end, so the remaining end is supplied by the germline J gene. V is TRBV23 and J is TRBJ2-7; the table gives TRBD1 as D, unverified against the DNA. CDR3 length: 12 amino acids. CDR1 and CDR2 (germline): KGHTA, FQNQQP. The CDR3 loop is CSSSRDRYEQYF. The covered CDR3 bases are TGCTCCAGCAGTCGAGACAGATATGAACAGTAC.

As to this clone: Any gene name here is a mouse gene name. The CDR3 end falls 1 residue outside the read, so it is completed with the germline J gene. The V call is TRBV3, the J call TRBJ1-3; D is unresolved. V lost 1 base and J 3 bases, leaving 1 base between the germline ends. This CDR3 is 12 amino acids long. Germline-derived CDR1 and CDR2 are SNHLY and FYNGKV (reference sequence). CDR3 in amino acids: CASSLVGNTLYF. The CDR3 bases that were read are TGTGCCAGCAGCTTAGTTGGAAATACGCTCTAT.

With respect to this clone: Any gene name here is a mouse gene name. Read data end 1 residue before the CDR3 end; the end is taken from the germline J gene. The gene calls are TRBV26 and TRBJ2-5, with TRBD2 matching over 9 bases. Germline trimming cut 4 bases from V and 0 bases from J; bases unmatched to any gene: 5. Germline CDR1 KGHPV, CDR2 FQNQEV (reference sequence). The length of the CDR3 is 16 residues. This chain's CDR3 is CASSPGLGLNQDTQYF. The CDR3 bases that were read are TGTGCCAGCAGTCCCGGACTGGGGCTTAACCAAGACACCCAGTAC.

As to this clone: Germline and genes here are mouse. Sequencing ends 1 residue short of the CDR3 end; the germline J gene provides the rest. This chain uses TRBV3 with TRBJ2-2; tentative D call: TRBD2 (6 bases). Germline-derived CDR1 and CDR2 are SNHLY and FYNGKV (reference sequence). Trimming pared 0 bases from V and 4 bases from J, leaving 9 bases between. The CDR3 runs 15 residues. CDR3: CASSLAWGITGQLYF. The sequenced CDR3 bases are TGTGCCAGCAGCTTAGCGTGGGGGATCACCGGGCAGCTCTAC.

This clone was counted a few times. The genes and germline here are from mouse. This CDR3 is CASSHDRVGNTLYF. The sequenced part of the CDR3 DNA is TGTGCCAGCAGCCACGACAGGGTTGGAAATACGCTCTAT. The chain employs TRBV3 and TRBJ1-3; 7 nucleotides agree with TRBD1. Read sequence stops 1 residue before the CDR3 end, and the germline J gene provides the missing end. Germline V gives CDR1 SNHLY, CDR2 FYNGKV (reference sequence). CDR3 length: 14 residues. With 5 bases clipped from V and 3 bases from J, the junction kept 4 bases outside the gene matches. The whole variable domain, filled in from reference TRBV3 and TRBJ1-3, reads GPKVLQIPSHQIIDMGQMVTLNCDPVSNHLYFYWYKQILGQQMEFLVNFYNGKVMEKSKLFKDQFSVERPDGSYFTLKIQPTALEDSAVYFCASSHDRVGNTLYFGEGSRLIVV.

As to this clone: Gene names follow the mouse nomenclature. The CDR3 end is not reached by the read, which stops 1 residue before it; the germline J gene fills it in. This chain uses TRBV12-2 with TRBJ1-6; D is uncertain. TRBJ1-6 is known as an ORF, though its function is uncertain. Looked up from germline, CDR1 is SGHLS and CDR2 is HYDKME. The CDR3 totals 15 residues. Trimming took 0 bases from V and 1 from J, leaving 6 bases between them. The covered CDR3 bases are TGTGCCAGCTCTCTCGCGGGGTCCTATAATTCGCCCCTCTAC. Its protein is CASSLAGSYNSPLY. The whole CDR3 protein reads CASSLAGSYNSPLYF.

Comment on this clone: Gene names refer to mouse genes. Read data end 1 residue before the CDR3 end; the end is taken from the germline J gene. J is TRBJ2-3 and V is TRBV26, with 10 bases lining up with TRBD1. Germline values: CDR1 KGHPV, CDR2 FQNQEV (reference sequence). Losses at the gene ends were 4 bases for V and 7 bases for J; bases not matched to a gene: 5. This CDR3 region has 14 residues. The CDR3 protein is CASSPRQGAKTLYF. The CDR3 bases that were read are TGTGCCAGCAGTCCTCGACAGGGGGCGAAAACGCTGTAT.

In regard to this clone: These gene names are mouse names. The read gets to within 1 residue of the CDR3 end, and the germline J gene fills in the rest. The chain combines TRBV26 with TRBJ2-5; 8 nucleotides match TRBD2. This CDR3 spans 15 amino acids. Looked up from germline, CDR1 is KGHPV and CDR2 is FQNQEV (reference sequence). Unmatched junction bases numbered 5, after V lost 4 bases and J lost 2 bases. This CDR3 is CASSRGGRAQDTQYF. The sequenced part of the CDR3 DNA is TGTGCCAGCAGTCGGGGGGGGCGGGCCCAAGACACCCAGTAC.

About this clone itself: The genes and germline here are from mouse. Read data end 1 residue before the CDR3 end; the end is taken from the germline J gene. This chain links TRBV12-2 with TRBJ1-1, with 7 bases aligning to TRBD1. Germline CDR1 SGHLS, CDR2 HYDKME. V shed 4 bases and J 1 base; nucleotides not matched to a gene: 5. The CDR3 has 14 residues. The sequenced CDR3 bases are TGTGCCAGCTCCCTCAGGGGGAGAAACACAGAAGTCTTC. Protein sequence: CASSLRGRNTEVF. The full CDR3 reads CASSLRGRNTEVFF.